Shown below are 22 T cell receptor beta chains from a single sample sequenced in a study of post-analysis software for immune sequencing data. Included in the TCR beta cDNA libraries were unique molecular identifiers. TCRdb redid the calling of the PCR reads with MiXCR, one entry per CDR3 protein. This sample has over 700,000 distinct CDR3 sequences; 25% to 30% occur once, and the top ten carry around 0.56%. These TCRs' antigens remain unknown. Study conclusions and caveats: Higher frequency in patients than in controls was seen for about 5 TRBV segments, with TRBV5-6, TRBV5-1 and TRBV20-1 among them.

The specimen was blood. These receptors were taken from a girl under 18 with multiple sclerosis.

This rearrangement joins TRBV5-1 to TRBJ2-7; 9 bases match TRBD1. The CDR3 consists of 16 residues. CDR1 is SGHRS and CDR2 is YFSETQ in the germline V gene. After removal of 3 bases from V and 6 bases from J, the junction contained 13 bases not matched to a gene. CDR3 nucleotides: TGCGCCAGCAGCTGGGGGGGGGACAGGGTTTCGGCCGAGCAGTACTTC. Residues: CASSWGGDRVSAEQYF.

This clonotype was detected only once. This rearrangement joins TRBV10-3 to TRBJ2-3; 8 nucleotides agree with TRBD2. This CDR3 spans 13 amino acids. Losses at the gene ends were 10 bases for V and 7 bases for J; bases not matched to a gene: 10. Germline V CDR1 and CDR2: ENHRY, SYGVKD. CDR3 nucleotides: TGTGCCACCATGGCGGGGACTAGAAATACGCAGTATTTT. Translated: CATMAGTRNTQYF.

This clonotype occurred once. The V gene is TRBV6-4, the J gene TRBJ2-1; D assignment may be TRBD1 or TRBD2 (6 bases each). Germline-derived CDR1 and CDR2 are MRHNA and SNTAGT. The V end was cut by 7 bases, the J end by 9 bases, with 13 bases between. The CDR3 runs to 12 residues. This CDR3 is CASNPQGGEQFF. CDR3 bases: TGTGCCAGCAATCCACAGGGAGGTGAGCAGTTCTTC.

This clonotype was counted between two and nine times. The chain is built from TRBV7-2 and TRBJ2-5; D is undetermined. The CDR3 consists of 14 residues. Per germline, CDR1 SGHTA and CDR2 FQGNSA. V was pared by 4 bases and J by 0 bases, with 9 bases between. CDR3 nucleotide sequence: TGTGCCAGCAGCTCCAGCCCGTACCAAGAGACCCAGTACTTC. Translation gives CASSSSPYQETQYF.

The chain combines TRBV7-9 with TRBJ1-2; D is possibly TRBD1 (5 bases). The CDR3 spans 15 residues. CDR1 SEHNR and CDR2 FQNEAQ come from the germline V gene (reference sequence). V was pared by 0 bases and J by 6 bases, with 14 bases between. The CDR3 is CASSLANFDRNGYTF. The CDR3 nucleotides read TGTGCCAGCAGCTTAGCGAATTTCGACAGAAATGGCTACACCTTC.

This chain joins TRBV20-1 and TRBJ1-2; D not certain. Trimming removed 5 bases at V and 8 bases at J, with 12 bases between. This CDR3 is built from 11 residues. The V gene's germline CDR1 is DFQATT and CDR2 SNEGSKA (reference sequence). DNA of the CDR3: TGCAGTGCTCGAGGGAGGCTGGGCTACACCTTC. This sequence encodes CSARGRLGYTF.

V gene TRBV18 combines with J gene TRBJ2-3; TRBD1 or TRBD2 may be the D gene (5 bases each). Trimming took 2 bases from V and 1 from J, leaving 13 bases between them. This CDR3 is 16 amino acids long. In germline, CDR1 is KGHSH, CDR2 LQKENI. The CDR3 loop is CASSPGGNSRTDTQYF. The CDR3 DNA reads TGTGCCAGCTCACCAGGGGGTAACTCTCGCACAGATACGCAGTATTTT.

This clonotype was counted between two and nine times. The V gene is TRBV27, the J gene TRBJ2-1; 10 bases align to TRBD2. Germline V gene lookup returns CDR1 MNHEY and CDR2 SMNVEV (reference sequence). The length of the CDR3 is 16 residues. The junction had 5 bases not matched to a gene; V was cut back by 5 bases and J by 1 base. The CDR3 here is CASSLSGGFSYNEQFF. CDR3 nucleotide sequence: TGTGCCAGCAGTCTTAGCGGGGGGTTTTCCTACAATGAGCAGTTCTTC.

The table lists this clonotype with a few counts. J is TRBJ2-5 and V is TRBV7-2, with 8 bases aligning to TRBD1. V lost 4 bases, J lost 4 bases, and 11 bases stayed unmatched. Germline V gene lookup returns CDR1 SGHTA and CDR2 FQGNSA. This CDR3 is 16 amino acids long. The DNA for the CDR3 is TGTGCCAGCAGCTACAGGGACAGGACCCCGCGAGAGACCCAGTACTTC. This encodes CASSYRDRTPRETQYF.

In its sample, this clonotype was seen a few times. The V gene is TRBV11-2, the J gene TRBJ2-7; possible D gene TRBD2, 6 bases. From germline, CDR1 is SGHAT and CDR2 FQNNGV. V was clipped by 2 bases and J by 4 bases, with 18 bases between them. The CDR3 extends over 16 amino acids. The DNA of the CDR3 is TGTGCCAGCAGCTTAAAGGAGGGCAGGCGTTGGTACGAGCAGTACTTC. Translated, it gives CASSLKEGRRWYEQYF.

V is TRBV29-1 and J is TRBJ2-3; no firm D call. V lost 6 bases and J 1 base, leaving 11 bases between the germline ends. CDR3 length: 13 amino acids. CDR1 and CDR2 (germline): SQVTM, ANQGSEA. DNA of the CDR3: TGCAGCGTGGCACTTGAAGGCACAGATACGCAGTATTTT. Protein product: CSVALEGTDTQYF.

The chain links TRBV20-1 to TRBJ1-1; 7 nucleotides align to TRBD1. V was clipped by 6 bases and J by 4 bases; unmatched bases: 20. The CDR3 is 17 amino acids. The germline V gene has CDR1 DFQATT and CDR2 SNEGSKA (reference sequence). CDR3 in DNA: TGCAGTGCAACCCGGGACAGACGTCGGGGTGGGTTCACTGAAGCTTTCTTT. It specifies CSATRDRRRGGFTEAFF.

The chain employs TRBV4-2 and TRBJ2-1; D may be TRBD2 (5 bases). The CDR3 has 14 residues. Looked up from germline, CDR1 is LGHNA and CDR2 is YNFKEQ. With 5 bases removed from V and 8 bases from J, the gap between germline ends came to 16 bases. CDR3 nucleotide sequence: TGTGCCAGCAGCAGTGGGGTAGCGCGCTATGAGCAGTTCTTC. Translating gives CASSSGVARYEQFF.

This clonotype has a single count. The V call is TRBV6-2 or TRBV6-3, the J call TRBJ2-2; TRBD2 might be the D (5 bases). Germline CDR1 is MNHEY and CDR2 is SVGEGT. Deletions cut 2 bases from V and 4 bases from J, with 14 bases between. The CDR3 is 16 residues long. CDR3 sequence reads: CASSYQQSGGTGELFF. The CDR3 region has the DNA TGTGCCAGCAGTTACCAACAAAGCGGTGGCACCGGGGAGCTGTTTTTT.

This clonotype was found a few times. V is TRBV5-1 and J is TRBJ2-3, with TRBD2 identical over 12 bases. The germline V gene has CDR1 SGHRS and CDR2 YFSETQ. CDR3 length: 16 residues. Trimming removed 5 bases from V and 4 bases from J; junction bases left unmatched: 8. The DNA of the CDR3 is TGCGCCAGCAGGTCCACGACTAGCGGGAGATCAGATACGCAGTATTTT. Translating it yields CASRSTTSGRSDTQYF. Full variable domain (remainder filled in from reference TRBV5-1 and TRBJ2-3): KAGVTQTPRYLIKTRGQQVTLSCSPISGHRSVSWYQQTPGQGLQFLFEYFSETQRNKGNFPGRFSGRQFSNSRSEMNVSTLELGDSALYLCASRSTTSGRSDTQYFGPGTRLTVL.

V and J are TRBV4-2 and TRBJ1-2; perhaps TRBD1 as D (6 bases). The CDR3 is 14 amino acids. Germline V gene lookup returns CDR1 LGHNA and CDR2 YNFKEQ. V was clipped by 4 bases and J by 7 bases, with 16 bases between them. As DNA, the CDR3 is TGTGCCAGCAGCCTCGATGAGGGGGTTGTTGGCTACACCTTC. It is translated as CASSLDEGVVGYTF.

This clonotype was observed a few times. The chain has TRBV6-6 and TRBJ2-5, with 10 bases aligning to TRBD2. This CDR3 has 14 residues. The V gene end was trimmed by 10 bases and the J gene end by 5 bases; junction bases not matched to a gene: 10. The germline V gene encodes CDR1 MNHNY and CDR2 SVGAGI (reference sequence). The CDR3 loop reads CATSTSGMGETQYF. CDR3 sequence (DNA): TGTGCCACCTCAACTAGCGGGATGGGGGAGACCCAGTACTTC.

The chain has TRBV29-1 and TRBJ2-7; D ambiguous. V lost 8 bases and J lost 7, with 21 bases in between. The CDR3 is made up of 13 amino acids. Germline loops: CDR1 SQVTM, CDR2 ANQGSEA. This CDR3 is CSLTRVAYNEQYF. DNA of the CDR3: TGCAGCTTGACTCGTGTTGCCTACAATGAGCAGTACTTC.

This chain joins TRBV27 and TRBJ2-7; maybe TRBD2 (7 bases). CDR1 and CDR2 from the germline V gene are MNHEY and SMNVEV (reference sequence). This CDR3 has 16 residues. V shed 5 bases and J shed 5 bases, with 22 bases lying between them. The CDR3: CASSAHGGRFTHEQYF. As DNA, the CDR3 is TGTGCCAGCAGTGCCCACGGGGGGCGCTTCACCCACGAGCAGTACTTC.

V and J are TRBV15 and TRBJ2-1; D unresolved. The V end was cut by 1 base, the J end by 5 bases, with 12 bases between. This CDR3 contains 15 residues. Germline V gene lookup returns CDR1 LNHNV and CDR2 YYDKDF (reference sequence). In DNA, the CDR3 is TGTGCCACCAGCAGAGCCTCTCGGCCAGACAATGAGCAGTTCTTC. Translation gives CATSRASRPDNEQFF. Full variable domain (missing parts from reference TRBV15 and TRBJ2-1): DAMVIQNPRYQVTQFGKPVTLSCSQTLNHNVMYWYQQKSSQAPKLLFHYYDKDFNNEADTPDNFQSRRPNTSFCFLDIRSPGLGDTAMYLCATSRASRPDNEQFFGPGTRLTVL.

The chain links TRBV10-3 to TRBJ2-3; TRBD2 matches at 8 bases. V shed 2 bases and J 2 bases; nucleotides not matched to a gene: 3. Per germline, CDR1 ENHRY and CDR2 SYGVKD. CDR3 length: 15 residues. The CDR3 reads CAISEGSGDTDTQYF. The CDR3 coding sequence is TGTGCCATCAGTGAGGGTAGCGGGGACACAGATACGCAGTATTTT.

This clonotype was observed a single time. V gene TRBV18 combines with J gene TRBJ2-7, with 10 bases aligning to TRBD2. TRBJ2-5 matches the DNA end more closely, so the J call is doubtful. CDR3 length equals 16 residues. Germline loops: CDR1 KGHSH, CDR2 LQKENI. CDR3 sequence: CASSPPVLAGRETQYF. CDR3 DNA: TGTGCCAGCTCACCACCGGTACTAGCGGGAAGAGAGACCCAGTACTTC.